One sample yielded the 26 T cell receptor beta chains listed below, sequenced in a study of T cell repertoires in cytomegalovirus infection. Their cognate antigens are unknown. From the reads, TCRdb called clonotypes with MiXCR, one entry per CDR3 protein. This table holds hundreds of thousands of distinct CDR3 sequences, roughly 29% found once. The specimen comprised cultured PBMCs, sampled from culture after CMV antigen stimulation. All receptors come from a human donor in good health (CMV status not recorded). Some clones in this sample may be carry-over from other donors' samples.

This clonotype was seen more than once but under ten times. The chain combines TRBV6-5 with TRBJ1-5; TRBD1 might be the D (6 bases). Trimming removed 0 bases at V and 4 bases at J, with 13 bases between. Per germline, CDR1 MNHEY and CDR2 SVGAGI. The CDR3 is 16 residues long. CDR3 sequence: CASSYSGVGGNQPQHF. The CDR3, as DNA: TGTGCCAGCAGTTACTCAGGGGTAGGGGGAAATCAGCCCCAGCATTTT.

The chain joins TRBV10-3 to TRBJ1-2; no clear D. The length of the CDR3 is 14 residues. The ends were cut back, 2 bases at V and 8 bases at J, with 15 bases in the middle. Germline CDR1 and CDR2: ENHRY and SYGVKD. DNA for the CDR3: TGTGCCATCAGTGAGAGTCGAAGGGTGGAAGGCTACACCTTC. Protein sequence: CAISESRRVEGYTF.

This clonotype was recorded a few times. The V gene is TRBV30, the J gene TRBJ2-7; the D is unclear. The germline V gene encodes CDR1 GTSNPN and CDR2 SVGIG (reference sequence). The CDR3 is made up of 15 amino acids. The V gene lost 5 bases and the J gene lost 5 bases, with 22 bases spanning the gap. The DNA for the CDR3 is TGTGCCTGGTGGAGAAAGGCCGACGAAACACACGAGCAGTACTTC. Protein sequence: CAWWRKADETHEQYF.

The CDR3 coding sequence is TGTGCCATCAGTGATAGGGTGGGGTCGATCTACGAGCAGTACTTC. Protein product: CAISDRVGSIYEQYF. The chain employs TRBV10-3 and TRBJ2-7; no clear D. The germline V gene has CDR1 ENHRY and CDR2 SYGVKD. V shed 3 bases and J shed 3 bases, with 15 bases lying between them. This CDR3 region has 15 residues.

The rearrangement joins TRBV6-1 to TRBJ1-1; 10 positions agree with TRBD1. CDR3 size: 15 residues. In germline, CDR1 is MNHNS, CDR2 SASEGT. J gave up 4 bases and V 5 bases, and 7 bases lay outside the gene matches. The DNA for the CDR3 is TGTGCCAGCAGTTATCCCGGGACAGGGGTCACTGAAGCTTTCTTT. Residues: CASSYPGTGVTEAFF.

The chain has TRBV7-2 and TRBJ1-1, with D perhaps TRBD1 (6 bases). With 3 bases removed from V and 4 bases from J, the gap between germline ends came to 12 bases. Germline V lookup: CDR1 SGHTA, CDR2 FQGNSA. There are 14 residues in the CDR3. CDR3 nucleotides: TGTGCCAGCAGCTTGGTACAGGGTAGCACTGAAGCTTTCTTT. Translated, it gives CASSLVQGSTEAFF.

This clonotype was found a few times. This sequence joins TRBV12-3 or TRBV12-4 and TRBJ1-5; 9 bases line up with TRBD1. CDR3 size: 14 residues. The trim removed 7 bases at V and 7 bases at J, leaving 8 bases unmatched. CDR3 in DNA: TGTGCCAGCACCTCTACAGGGGGCCAACAGCCCCAGCATTTT. Its protein is CASTSTGGQQPQHF.

The CDR3 loop reads CAWRGTGYNEQFF. The CDR3 DNA follows: TGTGCCTGGAGGGGGACAGGGTACAATGAGCAGTTCTTC. The chain combines TRBV30 with TRBJ2-1; 9 nucleotides match TRBD1. Germline lookup yields CDR1 GTSNPN and CDR2 SVGIG (reference sequence). Germline trimming cut 3 bases from V and 4 bases from J; bases unmatched to any gene: 1. This CDR3 has 13 amino acids.

A few counts support this clonotype. This sequence joins TRBV6-8 and TRBJ2-3; no firm D call. V was shortened by 0 bases and J by 5 bases, with 12 bases between the two germline ends. CDR3 length: 15 residues. Germline values: CDR1 MNHGY, CDR2 SAAAGT. The CDR3 reads CASSYSRSGLDTQYF. The CDR3 region has the DNA TGTGCCAGCAGTTACTCGAGATCCGGGCTAGATACGCAGTATTTT.

This clonotype occurred many times. The V call is TRBV7-2, the J call TRBJ2-7; D not certain. Looked up from germline, CDR1 is SGHTA and CDR2 is FQGNSA. This CDR3 is built from 15 residues. The V gene lost 1 base and the J gene lost 0 bases, with 10 bases spanning the gap. The CDR3: CASSLDRSFSYEQYF. CDR3 bases: TGTGCCAGCAGCTTAGACCGGTCCTTCTCCTACGAGCAGTACTTC.

The chain links TRBV12-3 or TRBV12-4 to TRBJ2-1, with a weak D call TRBD2 (5 bases). This CDR3 contains 14 residues. The ends were cut back, 5 bases at V and 4 bases at J, with 12 bases in the middle. Written as DNA, the CDR3 is TGTGCCAGCAGTACGTTAGCGAGATACAATGAGCAGTTCTTC. Translated, it gives CASSTLARYNEQFF.

This clonotype was seen ten or more times. The chain uses TRBV7-3 and TRBJ2-3; no reliable D call. V was trimmed by 2 bases and J by 2 bases, leaving 2 bases between them. The length of the CDR3 is 12 residues. CDR1 and CDR2 from the germline V gene are SGHTA and FQGTGA. The CDR3 bases are TGTGCCAGCAGCTTAGACACAGATACGCAGTATTTT. This sequence encodes CASSLDTDTQYF.

This clonotype was observed many times. V gene TRBV6-2 or TRBV6-3 combines with J gene TRBJ1-1; no reliable D call. The germline V and J ends were trimmed by 6 bases and 0 bases, with 8 bases remaining between them. The CDR3 contains 13 residues. CDR1 and CDR2 (germline): MNHEY, SVGEGT. The CDR3 spells CASRTAVNTEAFF. CDR3 bases: TGTGCCAGCAGAACCGCAGTGAACACTGAAGCTTTCTTT.

This sequence joins TRBV7-8 and TRBJ2-7; D may be TRBD2 (6 bases). CDR1 is SGHVS and CDR2 is FQNEAQ in the germline V gene. This CDR3 comprises 15 residues. Trimming removed 2 bases from V and 1 base from J, with 12 bases in between. The chain's CDR3 is CASSLPTGGSYEQYF. The DNA of the CDR3 is TGTGCCAGCAGCTTACCGACCGGGGGTTCCTACGAGCAGTACTTC.

This rearrangement joins TRBV7-9 to TRBJ1-5; 7 nucleotides line up with TRBD1. CDR3 size: 14 residues. Germline CDR1 is SEHNR and CDR2 is FQNEAQ (reference sequence). Unmatched junction bases numbered 4, after V lost 5 bases and J lost 3 bases. The CDR3 loop is CASSGGQTNQPQHF. DNA for the CDR3: TGTGCCAGCAGCGGGGGACAGACCAATCAGCCCCAGCATTTT.

J is TRBJ2-1 and V is TRBV20-1, with 9 bases lining up with TRBD2. CDR3 length: 15 residues. The V and J ends lost 0 bases and 6 bases, in that order; junction bases with no gene match: 6. Germline V lookup: CDR1 DFQATT, CDR2 SNEGSKA (reference sequence). The CDR3 nucleotides are TGCAGTGCTAGAGATAGTGGCGGGGGGGCCAATGAGCAGTTCTTC. Its protein product is CSARDSGGGANEQFF.

The table lists this clonotype with a few counts. The chain uses TRBV6-1 and TRBJ1-5; 10 bases are a match to TRBD1. Trimming cost V 5 bases and J 1 base; bases outside gene matches: 8. Germline CDR1 and CDR2: MNHNS and SASEGT. CDR3 length: 17 residues. The CDR3 nucleotides are TGTGCCAGCAGTCCCAGTCGGACAGGGGGAAGCAATCAGCCCCAGCATTTT. It codes for CASSPSRTGGSNQPQHF.

This clonotype came up a few times. The J gene is TRBJ1-5, the V gene TRBV2; 8 nucleotides line up with TRBD1. The germline V gene has CDR1 SNHLY and CDR2 FYNNEI. J lost 6 bases, V lost 4 bases, and 8 bases had no gene match. CDR3 length: 15 residues. The CDR3 nucleotides read TGTGCCAGCAGTGTAGGACAGGGCTTAAGTCAGCCCCAGCATTTT. Encoded protein: CASSVGQGLSQPQHF.

This chain connects TRBV2 to TRBJ1-2, with 9 bases aligning to TRBD1. V was pared by 6 bases and J by 3 bases, with 8 bases of the junction left unmatched. The CDR3 length is 15 residues. The germline V gene has CDR1 SNHLY and CDR2 FYNNEI. CDR3 region: CASRPYRGRHYGYTF. DNA for the CDR3: TGTGCCAGCAGACCTTACAGGGGGCGCCACTATGGCTACACCTTC.

This clonotype was seen a few times. The chain combines TRBV6-6 with TRBJ2-1; no firm D call. The V end was cut by 4 bases, the J end by 6 bases, with 10 bases between. CDR1 MNHNY and CDR2 SVGAGI come from the germline V gene (reference sequence). The CDR3 is made up of 13 amino acids. The CDR3 loop is CASSSSAGNEQFF. CDR3 DNA sequence: TGTGCCAGCAGTTCCTCAGCAGGCAATGAGCAGTTCTTC.

The chain employs TRBV20-1 and TRBJ1-1; no clear D. The CDR3 has 15 residues. Deletions cut 6 bases from V and 0 bases from J, with 17 bases between. Germline V gives CDR1 DFQATT, CDR2 SNEGSKA (reference sequence). The CDR3 DNA follows: TGCAGTGCCCCCCGAGCAGGTGGCATGAACACTGAAGCTTTCTTT. This sequence encodes CSAPRAGGMNTEAFF.

The rearrangement joins TRBV25-1 to TRBJ1-5; D is unclear. The V end was cut by 2 bases, the J end by 7 bases, with 12 bases between. Per the germline V gene, CDR1 is MGHDK and CDR2 is SYGVNS. The CDR3 totals 14 residues. CDR3 in amino acids: CASSERWGVQPQHF. The DNA for the CDR3 is TGTGCCAGCAGTGAACGCTGGGGAGTGCAGCCCCAGCATTTT.

This clonotype was counted only a few times. The chain couples TRBV4-1 to TRBJ2-1, with unresolved D. Trimming took 0 bases from V and 2 from J, leaving 14 bases between them. The CDR3 contains 17 residues. The V gene's germline CDR1 is MGHRA and CDR2 YSYEKL. The CDR3 nucleotides read TGCGCCAGCAGCCAAGATCTCGGCTTTTGGACCTACAATGAGCAGTTCTTC. It is translated as CASSQDLGFWTYNEQFF.

This clonotype has only a few counts. This chain joins TRBV30 and TRBJ1-5; D might be TRBD1 (5 bases). The CDR3 consists of 13 residues. Germline CDR1 reads GTSNPN; CDR2 reads SVGIG (reference sequence). The V gene lost 3 bases and the J gene lost 4 bases, with 10 bases spanning the gap. The CDR3 DNA sequence: TGTGCCTGGAGGGGGGGGGGAAATCAGCCCCAGCATTTT. Translated, it gives CAWRGGGNQPQHF.

Only a few counts were recorded for this clonotype. V is TRBV24-1 and J is TRBJ1-1; no definite D call. The CDR3 runs 12 residues. The V end was cut by 9 bases, the J end by 8 bases, with 15 bases between. Germline values: CDR1 KGHDR, CDR2 SFDVKD. The CDR3 loop is CATASRSGEAFF. CDR3 in DNA: TGTGCCACCGCCTCCCGATCCGGAGAAGCTTTCTTT.

This clonotype was recorded a few times. The gene calls are TRBV6-6 and TRBJ1-4; D uncertain. The V end lost 0 bases, the J end lost 6 bases, and 11 bases lay between the germline ends. Germline lookup yields CDR1 MNHNY and CDR2 SVGAGI (reference sequence). CDR3 length: 15 residues. CDR3 sequence reads: CASSYSAPSDEKLFF. Written as DNA, the CDR3 is TGTGCCAGCAGTTACTCAGCGCCGAGCGATGAAAAACTGTTTTTT.